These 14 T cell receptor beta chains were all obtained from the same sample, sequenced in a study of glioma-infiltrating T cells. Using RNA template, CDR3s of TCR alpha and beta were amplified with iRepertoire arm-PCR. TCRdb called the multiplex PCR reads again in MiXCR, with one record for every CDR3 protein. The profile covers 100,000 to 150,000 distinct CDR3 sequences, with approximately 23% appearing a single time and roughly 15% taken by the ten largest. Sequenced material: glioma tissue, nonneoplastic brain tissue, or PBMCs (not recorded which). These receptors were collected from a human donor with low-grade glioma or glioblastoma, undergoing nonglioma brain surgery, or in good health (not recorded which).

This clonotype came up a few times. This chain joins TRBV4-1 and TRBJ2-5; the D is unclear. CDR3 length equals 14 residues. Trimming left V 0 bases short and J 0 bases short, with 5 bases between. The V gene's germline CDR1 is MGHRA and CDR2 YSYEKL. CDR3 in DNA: TGCGCCAGCAGCCAAGACAGTTACCAAGAGACCCAGTACTTC. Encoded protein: CASSQDSYQETQYF.

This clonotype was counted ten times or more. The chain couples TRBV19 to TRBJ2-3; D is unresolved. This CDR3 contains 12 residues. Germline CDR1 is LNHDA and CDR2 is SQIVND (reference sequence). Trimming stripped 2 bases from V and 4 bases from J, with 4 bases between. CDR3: CASSIQSDTQYF. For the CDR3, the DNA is TGTGCCAGTAGTATACAGTCAGATACGCAGTATTTT.

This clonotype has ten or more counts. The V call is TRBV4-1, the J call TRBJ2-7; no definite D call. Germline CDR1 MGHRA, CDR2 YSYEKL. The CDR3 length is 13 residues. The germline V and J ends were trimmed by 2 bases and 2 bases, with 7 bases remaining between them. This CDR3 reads CASSQLWTYEQYF. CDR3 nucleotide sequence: TGCGCCAGCAGCCAATTGTGGACCTACGAGCAGTACTTC.

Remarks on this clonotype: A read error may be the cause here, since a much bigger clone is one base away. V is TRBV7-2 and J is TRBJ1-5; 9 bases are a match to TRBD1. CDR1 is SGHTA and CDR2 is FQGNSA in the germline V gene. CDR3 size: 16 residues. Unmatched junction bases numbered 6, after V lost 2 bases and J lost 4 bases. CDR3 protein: CASSLFGTGRNQPQHF. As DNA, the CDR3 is TGTGCCAGCAGCTTATTTGGGACAGGGCGGAATCAGCCCCAGCATTTT.

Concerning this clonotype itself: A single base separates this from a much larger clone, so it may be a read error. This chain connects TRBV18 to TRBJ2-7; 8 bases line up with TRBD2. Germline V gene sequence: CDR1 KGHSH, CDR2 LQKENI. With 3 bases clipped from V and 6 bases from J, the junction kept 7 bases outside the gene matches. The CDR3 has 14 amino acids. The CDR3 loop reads CASSPTTSVSEQYF. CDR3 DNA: TGTGCCAGCTCACCGACGACTAGCGTTAGCGAGCAGTACTTC.

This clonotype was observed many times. The CDR3 DNA follows: TGTGCCAGCAATGTAGGGACTTTTTACGAGCAGTACTTC. Its protein is CASNVGTFYEQYF. The chain has TRBV28 and TRBJ2-7, with D perhaps matching TRBD2 (6 bases). The V gene lost 7 bases and the J gene lost 4 bases, with 14 bases spanning the gap. This CDR3 contains 13 residues. Germline assignment: CDR1 MDHEN and CDR2 SYDVKM. The variable domain in full, completed from reference TRBV28 and TRBJ2-7, reads DVKVTQSSRYLVKRTGEKVFLECVQDMDHENMFWYRQDPGLGLRLIYFSYDVKMKEKGDIPEGYSVSREKKERFSLILESASTNQTSMYLCASNVGTFYEQYFGPGTRLTVT.

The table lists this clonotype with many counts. The CDR3 DNA sequence: TGCAGTGCTTGGGACTTCTACGAGCAGTACTTC. It is translated as CSAWDFYEQYF. V usage is TRBV20-1 and J usage is TRBJ2-7, with a possible D match to TRBD2 (6 bases). V lost 5 bases to trimming and J lost 3 bases, with 8 bases between them. Germline assignment: CDR1 DFQATT and CDR2 SNEGSKA (reference sequence). The CDR3 covers 11 residues.

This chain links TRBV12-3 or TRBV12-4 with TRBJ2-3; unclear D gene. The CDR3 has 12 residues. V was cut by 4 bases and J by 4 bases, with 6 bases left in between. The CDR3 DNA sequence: TGTGCCAGCAGTTGGGCCCCAGATACGCAGTATTTT. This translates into CASSWAPDTQYF.

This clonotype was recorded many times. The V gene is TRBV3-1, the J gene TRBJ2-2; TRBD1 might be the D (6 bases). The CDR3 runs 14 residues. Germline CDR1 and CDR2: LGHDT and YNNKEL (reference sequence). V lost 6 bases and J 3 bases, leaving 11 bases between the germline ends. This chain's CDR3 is CASRYRDDTGELFF. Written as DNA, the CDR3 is TGTGCCAGCAGGTACAGGGATGACACCGGGGAGCTGTTTTTT.

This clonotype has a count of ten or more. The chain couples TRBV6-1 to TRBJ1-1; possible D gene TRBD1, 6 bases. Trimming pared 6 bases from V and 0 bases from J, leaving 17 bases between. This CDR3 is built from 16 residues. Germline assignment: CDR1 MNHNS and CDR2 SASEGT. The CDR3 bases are TGTGCCAGCAGCCTAGGGGATCAGGGGATGAACACTGAAGCTTTCTTT. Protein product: CASSLGDQGMNTEAFF.

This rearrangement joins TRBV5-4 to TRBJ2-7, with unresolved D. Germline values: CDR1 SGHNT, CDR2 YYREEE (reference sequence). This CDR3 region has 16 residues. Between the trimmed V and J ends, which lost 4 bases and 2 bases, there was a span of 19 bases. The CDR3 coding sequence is TGTGCCAGCAGCCCCACCAGGAAGAGCAACCCCTACGAGCAGTACTTC. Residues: CASSPTRKSNPYEQYF.

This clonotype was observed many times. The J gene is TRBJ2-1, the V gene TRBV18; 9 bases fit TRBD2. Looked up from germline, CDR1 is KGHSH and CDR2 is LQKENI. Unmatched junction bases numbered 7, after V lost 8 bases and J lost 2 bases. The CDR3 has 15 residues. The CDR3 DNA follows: TGTGCCAGCGCCTTAGCTAGCGGGACCTACAATGAGCAGTTCTTC. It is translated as CASALASGTYNEQFF.

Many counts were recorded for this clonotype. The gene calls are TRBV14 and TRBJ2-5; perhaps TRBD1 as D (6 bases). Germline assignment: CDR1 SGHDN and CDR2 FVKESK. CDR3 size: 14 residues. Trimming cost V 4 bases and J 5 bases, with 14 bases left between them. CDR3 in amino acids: CASSPRQARETQYF. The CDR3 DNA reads TGTGCCAGCAGCCCCCGACAGGCCCGGGAGACCCAGTACTTC.

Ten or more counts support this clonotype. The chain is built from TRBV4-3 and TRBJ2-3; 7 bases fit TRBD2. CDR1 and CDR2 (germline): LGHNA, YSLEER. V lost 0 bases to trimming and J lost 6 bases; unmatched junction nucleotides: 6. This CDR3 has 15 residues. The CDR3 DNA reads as TGCGCCAGCAGCCAAGATGGGAGGGACGTGGATACGCAGTATTTT. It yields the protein CASSQDGRDVDTQYF.